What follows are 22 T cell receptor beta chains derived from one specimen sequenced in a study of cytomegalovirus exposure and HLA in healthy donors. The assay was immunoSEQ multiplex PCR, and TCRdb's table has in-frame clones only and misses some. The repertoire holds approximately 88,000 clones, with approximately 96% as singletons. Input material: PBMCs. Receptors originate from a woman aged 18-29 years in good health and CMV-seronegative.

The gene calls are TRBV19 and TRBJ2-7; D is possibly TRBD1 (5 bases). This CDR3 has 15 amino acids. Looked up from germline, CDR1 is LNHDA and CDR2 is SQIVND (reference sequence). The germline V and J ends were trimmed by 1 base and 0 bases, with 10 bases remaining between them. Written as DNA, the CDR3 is TGTGCCAGTAGTATAGTTGGCAGGGACTCCTACGAGCAGTACTTC. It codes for CASSIVGRDSYEQYF.

The CDR3 reads CAIRPVVGEQGDTQYF. The DNA for the CDR3 is TGTGCCATCAGGCCTGTGGTCGGGGAACAGGGAGATACGCAGTATTTT. The rearrangement uses TRBV10-3 and TRBJ2-3; a possible D gene is TRBD1 (6 bases). Trimming pared 6 bases from V and 5 bases from J, leaving 21 bases between. This CDR3 region has 16 residues. The germline V gene has CDR1 ENHRY and CDR2 SYGVKD.

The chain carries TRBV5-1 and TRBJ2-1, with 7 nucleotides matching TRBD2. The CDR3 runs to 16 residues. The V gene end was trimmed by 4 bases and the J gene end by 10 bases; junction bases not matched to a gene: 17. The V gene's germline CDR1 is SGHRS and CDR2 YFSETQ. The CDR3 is CASSLSWGGDVEEQFF. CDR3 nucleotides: TGCGCCAGCAGCCTATCTTGGGGAGGGGACGTTGAAGAGCAGTTCTTC.

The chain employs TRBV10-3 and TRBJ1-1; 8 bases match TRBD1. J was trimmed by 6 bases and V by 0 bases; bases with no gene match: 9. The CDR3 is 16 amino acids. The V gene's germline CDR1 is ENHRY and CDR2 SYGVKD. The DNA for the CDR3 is TGTGCCATCAGTGAGTCAGGGACAGGACAGTACCCTGAAGCTTTCTTT. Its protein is CAISESGTGQYPEAFF.

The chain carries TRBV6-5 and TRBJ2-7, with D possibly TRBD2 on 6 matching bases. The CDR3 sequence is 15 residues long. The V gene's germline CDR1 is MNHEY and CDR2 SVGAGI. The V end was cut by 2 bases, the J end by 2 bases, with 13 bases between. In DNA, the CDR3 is TGTGCCAGCAGTTACACCCGGGAGCAAACCTACGAGCAGTACTTC. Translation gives CASSYTREQTYEQYF.

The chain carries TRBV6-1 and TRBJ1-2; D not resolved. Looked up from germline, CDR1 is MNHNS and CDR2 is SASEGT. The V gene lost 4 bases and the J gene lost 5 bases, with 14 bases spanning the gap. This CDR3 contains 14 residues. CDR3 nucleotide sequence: TGTGCCAGCAGTGCTAACGGGGTCCATTATGGCTACACCTTC. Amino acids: CASSANGVHYGYTF.

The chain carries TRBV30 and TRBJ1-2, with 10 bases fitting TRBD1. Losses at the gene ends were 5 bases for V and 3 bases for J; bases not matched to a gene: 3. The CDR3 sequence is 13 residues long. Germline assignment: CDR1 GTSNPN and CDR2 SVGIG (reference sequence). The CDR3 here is CAWGTGVYYGYTF. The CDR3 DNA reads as TGTGCCTGGGGGACAGGGGTCTACTATGGCTACACCTTC.

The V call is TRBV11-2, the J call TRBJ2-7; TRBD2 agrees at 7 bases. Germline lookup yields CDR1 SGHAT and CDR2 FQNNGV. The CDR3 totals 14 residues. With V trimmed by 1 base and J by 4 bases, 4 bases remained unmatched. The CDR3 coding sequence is TGTGCCAGCAGCTTAGTTATCGGGAGGTACGAGCAGTACTTC. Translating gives CASSLVIGRYEQYF.

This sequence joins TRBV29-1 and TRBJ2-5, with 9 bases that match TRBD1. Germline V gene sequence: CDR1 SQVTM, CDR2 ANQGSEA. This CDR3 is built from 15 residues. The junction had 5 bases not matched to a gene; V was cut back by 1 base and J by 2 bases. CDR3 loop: CSVEGFGTGQETQYF. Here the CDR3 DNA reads TGCAGCGTTGAAGGTTTTGGGACAGGGCAAGAGACCCAGTACTTC.

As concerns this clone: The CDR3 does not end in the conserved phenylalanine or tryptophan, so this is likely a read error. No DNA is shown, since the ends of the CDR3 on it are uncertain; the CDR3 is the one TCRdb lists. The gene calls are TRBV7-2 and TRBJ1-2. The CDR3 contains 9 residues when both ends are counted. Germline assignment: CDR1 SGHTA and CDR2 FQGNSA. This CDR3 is CASSWGLLL.

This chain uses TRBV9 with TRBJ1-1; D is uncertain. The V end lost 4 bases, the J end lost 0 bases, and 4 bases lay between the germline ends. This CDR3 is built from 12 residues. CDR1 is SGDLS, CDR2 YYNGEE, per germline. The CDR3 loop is CASSPLNTEAFF. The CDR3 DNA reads TGTGCCAGCAGCCCGTTGAACACTGAAGCTTTCTTT. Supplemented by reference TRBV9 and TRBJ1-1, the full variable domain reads DSGVTQTPKHLITATGQRVTLRCSPRSGDLSVYWYQQSLDQGLQFLIQYYNGEERAKGNILERFSAQQFPDLHSELNLSSLELGDSALYFCASSPLNTEAFFGQGTRLTVV.

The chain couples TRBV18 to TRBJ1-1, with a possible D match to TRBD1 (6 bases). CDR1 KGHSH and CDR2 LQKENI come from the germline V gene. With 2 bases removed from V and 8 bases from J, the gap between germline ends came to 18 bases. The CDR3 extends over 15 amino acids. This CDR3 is CASSPSPGVAREAFF. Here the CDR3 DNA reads TGTGCCAGCTCACCATCGCCAGGGGTAGCCAGGGAAGCTTTCTTT.

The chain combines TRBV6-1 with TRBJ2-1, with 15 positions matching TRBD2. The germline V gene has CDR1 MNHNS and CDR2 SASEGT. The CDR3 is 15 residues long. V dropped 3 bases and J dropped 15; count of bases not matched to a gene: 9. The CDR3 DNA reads TGTGCCAGCAGTGATGGACTAGCGGGAGGGTCTCCTAGGTTCTTC. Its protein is CASSDGLAGGSPRFF.

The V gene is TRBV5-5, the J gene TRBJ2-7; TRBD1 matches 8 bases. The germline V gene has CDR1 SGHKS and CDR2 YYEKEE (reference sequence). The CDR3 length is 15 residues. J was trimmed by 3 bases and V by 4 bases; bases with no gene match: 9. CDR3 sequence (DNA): TGTGCCAGCAGCCCTGCCGGACAGGGCAACTACGAGCAGTACTTC. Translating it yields CASSPAGQGNYEQYF.

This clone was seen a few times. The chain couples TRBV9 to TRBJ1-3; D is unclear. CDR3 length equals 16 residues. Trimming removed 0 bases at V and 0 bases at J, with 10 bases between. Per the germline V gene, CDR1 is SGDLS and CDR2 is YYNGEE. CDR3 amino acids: CASSVASYYSGNTIYF. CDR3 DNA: TGTGCCAGCAGCGTAGCTTCTTACTACTCTGGAAACACCATATATTTT.

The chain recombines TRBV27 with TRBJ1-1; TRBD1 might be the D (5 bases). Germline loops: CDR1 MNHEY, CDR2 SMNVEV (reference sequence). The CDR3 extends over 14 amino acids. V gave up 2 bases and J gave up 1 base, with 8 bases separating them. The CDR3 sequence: CASSLTRANTEAFF. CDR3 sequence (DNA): TGTGCCAGCAGTTTAACCAGGGCGAACACTGAAGCTTTCTTT.

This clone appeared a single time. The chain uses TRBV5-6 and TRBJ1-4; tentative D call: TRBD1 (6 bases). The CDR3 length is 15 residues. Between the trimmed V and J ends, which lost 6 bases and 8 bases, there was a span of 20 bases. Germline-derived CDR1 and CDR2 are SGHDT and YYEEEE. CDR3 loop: CASTKTGGAEEKLFF. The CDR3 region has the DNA TGTGCCAGCACCAAAACCGGGGGGGCTGAGGAAAAACTGTTTTTT.

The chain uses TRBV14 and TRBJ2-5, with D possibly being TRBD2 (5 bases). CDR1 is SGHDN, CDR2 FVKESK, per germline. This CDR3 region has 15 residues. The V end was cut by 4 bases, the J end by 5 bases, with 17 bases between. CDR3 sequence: CASSPNARRRETQYF. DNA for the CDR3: TGTGCCAGCAGCCCAAACGCCCGGAGGCGGGAGACCCAGTACTTC.

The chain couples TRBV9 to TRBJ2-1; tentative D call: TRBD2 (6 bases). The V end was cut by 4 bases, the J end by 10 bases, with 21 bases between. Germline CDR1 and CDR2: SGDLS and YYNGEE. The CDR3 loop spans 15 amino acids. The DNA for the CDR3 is TGTGCCAGCAGCCCTCTCTCCGGGAGTGTTAGCGAGCAGTTCTTC. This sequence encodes CASSPLSGSVSEQFF.

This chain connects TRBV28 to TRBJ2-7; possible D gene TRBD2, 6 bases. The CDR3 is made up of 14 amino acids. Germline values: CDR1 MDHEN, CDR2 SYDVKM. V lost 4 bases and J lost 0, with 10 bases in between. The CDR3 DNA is TGTGCCAGCAGTTCGGTAGCGGACTCCTACGAGCAGTACTTC. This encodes CASSSVADSYEQYF.

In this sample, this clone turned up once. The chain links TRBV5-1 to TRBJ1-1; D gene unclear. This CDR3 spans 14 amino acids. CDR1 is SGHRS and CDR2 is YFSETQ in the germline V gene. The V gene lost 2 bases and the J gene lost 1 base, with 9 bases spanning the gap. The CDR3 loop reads CASSLIDSNTEAFF. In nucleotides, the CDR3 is TGCGCCAGCAGCTTAATAGATTCGAACACTGAAGCTTTCTTT.

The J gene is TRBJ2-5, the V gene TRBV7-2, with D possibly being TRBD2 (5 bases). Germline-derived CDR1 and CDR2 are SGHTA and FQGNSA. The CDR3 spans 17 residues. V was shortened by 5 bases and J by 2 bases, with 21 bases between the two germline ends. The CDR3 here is CASSKSPPGSVQETQYF. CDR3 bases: TGTGCCAGCAGCAAGTCTCCGCCGGGTAGCGTACAAGAGACCCAGTACTTC.